The 18 T cell receptor beta chains presented below share a single source sample, sequenced in a study of blood T cell repertoires in COVID-19. Clones were sequenced by immunoSEQ multiplex PCR, and TCRdb holds only the in-frame ones, with some missing. The sample has 18,000 or so clones; about 88% are singletons. The sequenced material came from peripheral blood. All receptors derive from a man aged 40-55 years with active COVID-19.

The genes are TRBV10-3 and TRBJ1-1; TRBD1 might be the D (5 bases). Per the germline V gene, CDR1 is ENHRY and CDR2 is SYGVKD. This CDR3 has 13 residues. V dropped 6 bases and J dropped 4 bases, with 12 bases sitting between them. The CDR3 nucleotides are TGTGCCATCAGGGGGCAAATGGGCACTGAAGCTTTCTTT. Amino acids: CAIRGQMGTEAFF.

The chain is built from TRBV30 and TRBJ2-7, with unresolved D. The V gene's germline CDR1 is GTSNPN and CDR2 SVGIG (reference sequence). V gave up 0 bases and J gave up 4 bases, with 7 bases separating them. This CDR3 is 12 amino acids long. The CDR3 coding sequence is TGTGCCTGGAGTGTGAATAGATACGAGCAGTACTTC. As protein: CAWSVNRYEQYF. Filled out from reference TRBV30 and TRBJ2-7, the complete variable domain reads SQTIHQWPATLVQPVGSPLSLECTVEGTSNPNLYWYRQAAGRGLQLLFYSVGIGQISSEVPQNLSASRPQDRQFILSSKKLLLSDSGFYLCAWSVNRYEQYFGPGTRLTVT.

The chain joins TRBV20-1 to TRBJ1-2, with unresolved D. CDR3 length: 12 amino acids. Germline assignment: CDR1 DFQATT and CDR2 SNEGSKA (reference sequence). Trimming shortened V by 3 bases and J by 2 bases, and 7 bases separated the two germline ends. CDR3 amino acids: CSASAQNYGYTF. CDR3 DNA sequence: TGCAGTGCTAGTGCCCAGAACTATGGCTACACCTTC.

This clone was recorded a few times. The chain is built from TRBV28 and TRBJ1-5; 8 nucleotides align to TRBD1. Germline lookup yields CDR1 MDHEN and CDR2 SYDVKM. CDR3 size: 15 residues. Trimming cost V 4 bases and J 1 base; bases outside gene matches: 3. This CDR3 is CASSWTGFSNQPQHF. In DNA form, the CDR3 reads TGTGCCAGCAGTTGGACAGGGTTCAGCAATCAGCCCCAGCATTTT.

The chain uses TRBV27 and TRBJ2-7; D is perhaps TRBD1 (5 bases). From germline, CDR1 is MNHEY and CDR2 SMNVEV (reference sequence). This CDR3 has 15 residues. Trimming pared 3 bases from V and 1 base from J, leaving 13 bases between. The CDR3 nucleotides read TGTGCCAGCAGTTTGACAGATACTTTATCCTACGAGCAGTACTTC. It specifies CASSLTDTLSYEQYF.

The gene calls are TRBV7-2 and TRBJ2-3, with D possibly being TRBD1 (6 bases). Germline values: CDR1 SGHTA, CDR2 FQGNSA. V lost 6 bases and J lost 5, with 18 bases in between. This CDR3 region has 15 residues. Written as DNA, the CDR3 is TGTGCCAGCAGGCGTAGAGGGGGATCCCGAGATACGCAGTATTTT. Amino acid sequence: CASRRRGGSRDTQYF.

This rearrangement joins TRBV6-2 or TRBV6-3 to TRBJ1-5; a possible D gene is TRBD1 (5 bases). The V end lost 2 bases, the J end lost 0 bases, and 11 bases lay between the germline ends. The CDR3 consists of 16 residues. Germline values: CDR1 MNHEY, CDR2 SVGEGT. CDR3 region: CASSYRQGGSNQPQHF. The CDR3, as DNA: TGTGCCAGCAGTTACCGGCAGGGAGGTAGCAATCAGCCCCAGCATTTT.

The chain couples TRBV19 to TRBJ1-3; no clear D. Trimming cost V 2 bases and J 0 bases, with 5 bases left between them. Germline loops: CDR1 LNHDA, CDR2 SQIVND (reference sequence). This CDR3 has 14 residues. The CDR3 region has the DNA TGTGCCAGTAGTATACCAGACTCTGGAAACACCATATATTTT. Translation gives CASSIPDSGNTIYF.

The genes are TRBV5-1 and TRBJ2-3; 7 nucleotides agree with TRBD1. Trimming removed 7 bases from V and 0 bases from J; junction bases left unmatched: 5. The CDR3 totals 14 residues. Germline V gives CDR1 SGHRS, CDR2 YFSETQ. CDR3 in amino acids: CASQLTGSTDTQYF. The CDR3, as DNA: TGCGCCAGCCAACTGACAGGGAGCACAGATACGCAGTATTTT.

The genes are TRBV7-9 and TRBJ1-6; D may be TRBD1 (6 bases). Germline loops: CDR1 SEHNR, CDR2 FQNEAQ (reference sequence). The CDR3 is 14 amino acids. The V end lost 2 bases, the J end lost 9 bases, and 11 bases lay between the germline ends. CDR3 region: CASSLSGEGSPLHF. The CDR3 DNA is TGTGCCAGCAGCTTATCAGGGGAGGGTTCACCCCTCCACTTT.

V is TRBV27 and J is TRBJ1-2; D gene unclear. CDR1 and CDR2 from the germline V gene are MNHEY and SMNVEV (reference sequence). Trimming pared 0 bases from V and 3 bases from J, leaving 11 bases between. The CDR3 has 15 residues. The chain's CDR3 is CASSLSLQWDYGYTF. DNA for the CDR3: TGTGCCAGCAGTTTATCGCTACAGTGGGACTATGGCTACACCTTC.

The rearrangement joins TRBV7-9 to TRBJ2-1; TRBD2 aligns across 8 bases. The CDR3 sequence is 15 residues long. Trimming at V came to 8 bases and at J to 9 bases, leaving 15 bases not matched to a gene. The germline gives CDR1 SEHNR, CDR2 FQNEAQ (reference sequence). This CDR3 reads CASPPGGERGPEQFF. CDR3 sequence (DNA): TGTGCCAGCCCACCGGGAGGGGAGAGGGGCCCTGAGCAGTTCTTC.

V usage is TRBV5-1 and J usage is TRBJ1-1; weak D call: TRBD1 (5 bases). The CDR3 is 14 amino acids. Trimming left V 3 bases short and J 3 bases short, with 12 bases between. CDR1 and CDR2 from the germline V gene are SGHRS and YFSETQ. CDR3 amino acids: CASSWGGRDTEAFF. The DNA for the CDR3 is TGCGCCAGCAGCTGGGGGGGACGGGACACTGAAGCTTTCTTT.

The chain employs TRBV3-1 (or the pseudogene TRBV3-2) and TRBJ1-2; D gene ambiguous. CDR3 length: 15 residues. Deletions cut 2 bases from V and 0 bases from J, with 10 bases between. The germline gives CDR1 LGHDT, CDR2 YNNKEL (reference sequence). As DNA, the CDR3 is TGTGCCAGCAGCCAAACCCACATACCTAACTATGGCTACACCTTC. Translating it yields CASSQTHIPNYGYTF.

V and J are TRBV18 and TRBJ1-1; D may be TRBD1 (5 bases). The CDR3 spans 15 residues. Trimming took 4 bases from V and 6 from J, leaving 18 bases between them. Germline values: CDR1 KGHSH, CDR2 LQKENI. The CDR3: CASSRQQGLGAEAFF. The CDR3 region has the DNA TGTGCCAGCTCACGCCAACAAGGGTTAGGGGCTGAAGCTTTCTTT. The variable domain in full, with the rest retrieved from reference TRBV18 and TRBJ1-1, is NAGVMQNPRHLVRRRGQEARLRCSPMKGHSHVYWYRQLPEEGLKFMVYLQKENIIDESGMPKERFSAEFPKEGPSILRIQQVVRGDSAAYFCASSRQQGLGAEAFFGQGTRLTVV.

This chain uses TRBV7-6 with TRBJ2-1; possible D gene TRBD2, 5 bases. The CDR3 is 15 residues long. Germline CDR1 and CDR2: SGHVS and FNYEAQ. Trimming removed 1 base from V and 6 bases from J, with 13 bases in between. CDR3 sequence: CASSLGSRSGNEQFF. The CDR3 DNA sequence: TGTGCCAGCAGCTTAGGAAGTCGGAGCGGCAATGAGCAGTTCTTC.

CDR3 sequence: CASSPRTTNWTGYEQYF. CDR3 coding DNA: TGTGCCAGCAGCCCCAGGACTACCAACTGGACGGGGTACGAGCAGTACTTC. This sequence joins TRBV7-2 and TRBJ2-7; perhaps TRBD2 as D (6 bases). This CDR3 has 17 residues. V shed 5 bases and J shed 4 bases, with 24 bases lying between them. The germline CDR1 and CDR2 sequences are SGHTA and FQGNSA.

This clone was counted only a few times. The chain links TRBV7-9 to TRBJ1-2, with 9 bases lining up with TRBD1. Losses at the gene ends were 5 bases for V and 4 bases for J; bases not matched to a gene: 8. The CDR3 length is 15 residues. Germline V lookup: CDR1 SEHNR, CDR2 FQNEAQ (reference sequence). Written as DNA, the CDR3 is TGTGCCAGCAGCCCTACAGGGGGCGAGGGCTATGGCTACACCTTC. Protein product: CASSPTGGEGYGYTF.